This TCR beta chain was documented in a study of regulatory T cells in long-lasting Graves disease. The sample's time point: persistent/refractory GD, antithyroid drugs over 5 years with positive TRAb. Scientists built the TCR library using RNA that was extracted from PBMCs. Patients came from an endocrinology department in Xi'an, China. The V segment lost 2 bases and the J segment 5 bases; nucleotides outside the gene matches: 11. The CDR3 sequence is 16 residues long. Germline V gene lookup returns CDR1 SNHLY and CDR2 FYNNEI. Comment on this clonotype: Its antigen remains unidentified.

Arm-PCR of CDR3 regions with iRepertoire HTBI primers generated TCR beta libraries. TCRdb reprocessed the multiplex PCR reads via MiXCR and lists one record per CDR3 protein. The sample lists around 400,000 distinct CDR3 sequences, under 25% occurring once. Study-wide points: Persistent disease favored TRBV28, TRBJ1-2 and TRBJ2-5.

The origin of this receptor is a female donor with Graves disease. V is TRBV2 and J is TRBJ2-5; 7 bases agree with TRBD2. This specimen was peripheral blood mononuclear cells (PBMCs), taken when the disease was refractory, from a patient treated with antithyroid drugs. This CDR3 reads CASSELRAGLGETQYF. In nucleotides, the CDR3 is TGTGCCAGCAGTGAACTTAGAGCGGGGTTAGGGGAGACCCAGTACTTC. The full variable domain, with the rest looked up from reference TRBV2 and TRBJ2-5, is EPEVTQTPSHQVTQMGQEVILRCVPISNHLYFYWYRQILGQKVEFLVSFYNNEISEKSEIFDDQFSVERPDGSNFTLKIRSTKLEDSAMYFCASSELRAGLGETQYFGPGTRLLVL.